This record covers a single TCR beta chain. This entry comes from a study of shared clonotypes between healthy human individuals. There are 18 residues in the CDR3. V was pared by 7 bases and J by 0 bases, with 19 bases between. CDR1 and CDR2 from the germline V gene are SNHLY and FYNNEI. The assay was immunoSEQ multiplex PCR, and TCRdb's table has in-frame clones only and misses some. The sample includes more than 450,000 clones, 70% to 80% of them seen just once. Sequenced sample: PBMCs. This receptor was obtained from a woman aged 35 to 49 in good health. Some clones in this sample may be carry-over from other donors' samples. V is TRBV2 and J is TRBJ2-6; D gene uncertain. CDR3 nucleotides: TGTGCCAGCACCCCTTTTACCGGTCCGAGCTCTGGGGCCAACGTCCTGACTTTC. Protein sequence: CASTPFTGPSSGANVLTF.